This T cell receptor beta chain is drawn from a study of T cell clonotyping in hematopoietic cell transplantation. Whole-study results and caveats: Broader posttransplant TCR repertoire diversity was predicted by graft donor and pretransplant recipient Inverse Simpson Index values. Pathologically expanded recipient clonotypes increased progressively from day 30 to day 180 as diversity fell.

Produced via immunoSEQ multiplex PCR; TCRdb's table is partial and in-frame only. The sample lists roughly 13,000 clones; about 56% were seen once. The CDR3 length is 11 residues. The germline CDR1 and CDR2 sequences are MDHEN and SYDVKM. Turning to this clone: Its antigen is currently unknown. At one of its ends the junction is not consistent with the germline gene, which may arise from a read error.

This clonotype was sampled from a human donor who either received an allogeneic hematopoietic cell transplant for a myeloid malignancy or was a related donor (not recorded which). Some clones in this sample may be carry-over from other donors' samples. This chain links TRBV28 with TRBJ2-7; D gene ambiguous. What was sequenced was PBMCs. The CDR3 loop reads CASNLGYERYF. The CDR3 DNA reads as TGTGCCAGCAACCTTGGGTACGAGCGGTACTTC.